The 9 T cell receptor beta chains in this list originate from one sample, sequenced in a study of OX40 agonist ivuxolimab in advanced cancers. The table came from immunoSEQ multiplex PCR; TCRdb's copy has only in-frame clones and leaves some out. The sample includes more than 65,000 clones, over 65% of them seen just once. Sample: CD4+ or CD8+ T cells sorted from blood, taken in a trial of the OX40 agonist ivuxolimab. The receptors come from an adult with an advanced solid tumor such as melanoma, head and neck, liver or kidney cancer.

The chain is built from TRBV5-1 and TRBJ1-6; maybe TRBD1 (5 bases). In germline, CDR1 is SGHRS, CDR2 YFSETQ. Between the trimmed V and J ends, which lost 0 bases and 0 bases, there was a span of 10 bases. The CDR3 consists of 17 residues. For the CDR3, the DNA is TGCGCCAGCAGCTTGGAGGGGCCCGTCTCCTATAATTCACCCCTCCACTTT. It is translated as CASSLEGPVSYNSPLHF. Full variable domain (rest looked up from reference TRBV5-1 and TRBJ1-6): KAGVTQTPRYLIKTRGQQVTLSCSPISGHRSVSWYQQTPGQGLQFLFEYFSETQRNKGNFPGRFSGRQFSNSRSEMNVSTLELGDSALYLCASSLEGPVSYNSPLHFGNGTRLTVT.

The chain is built from TRBV11-2 and TRBJ1-1; tentatively, D is TRBD1 (6 bases). This CDR3 spans 13 amino acids. Deletions cut 4 bases from V and 2 bases from J, with 8 bases between. The germline gives CDR1 SGHAT, CDR2 FQNNGV. CDR3 residues: CASSSDSNTEAFF. The CDR3 coding sequence is TGTGCCAGCAGCTCGGACAGTAACACTGAAGCTTTCTTT.

The chain combines TRBV7-9 with TRBJ1-2; 7 bases are a match to TRBD1. The CDR3 sequence is 13 residues long. Germline V CDR1 and CDR2: SEHNR, FQNEAQ (reference sequence). V shed 5 bases and J 4 bases; nucleotides not matched to a gene: 4. The CDR3: CASSPGTAYGYTF. DNA of the CDR3: TGTGCCAGCAGCCCCGGGACAGCCTATGGCTACACCTTC.

This chain links TRBV18 with TRBJ2-7; D is tentatively TRBD1 or TRBD2 (6 bases each). Trimming pared 0 bases from V and 5 bases from J, leaving 17 bases between. The CDR3 has 16 residues. CDR1 is KGHSH, CDR2 LQKENI, per germline. The CDR3 region has the DNA TGTGCCAGCTCACCACCTAACGGGGGCGCTGTCCACGAGCAGTACTTC. Translated: CASSPPNGGAVHEQYF.

The chain joins TRBV18 to TRBJ2-7; unclear D gene. This CDR3 comprises 14 residues. The germline V gene encodes CDR1 KGHSH and CDR2 LQKENI. V dropped 0 bases and J dropped 0 bases, with 6 bases sitting between them. CDR3 in amino acids: CASSPPRASYEQYF. CDR3 DNA: TGTGCCAGCTCACCACCCCGGGCCTCCTACGAGCAGTACTTC.

The V and J genes are TRBV5-5 and TRBJ1-2, with D unresolved. This CDR3 has 15 residues. Germline V CDR1 and CDR2: SGHKS, YYEKEE (reference sequence). Trimming removed 0 bases at V and 0 bases at J, with 9 bases between. CDR3 sequence: CASSLVAVPNYGYTF. CDR3 nucleotides: TGTGCCAGCAGCTTGGTCGCGGTTCCTAACTATGGCTACACCTTC.

The chain has TRBV7-9 and TRBJ1-1; D is unclear. CDR3 length equals 16 residues. The germline V and J ends were trimmed by 7 bases and 1 base, with 19 bases remaining between them. Germline CDR1 and CDR2: SEHNR and FQNEAQ (reference sequence). The CDR3 coding sequence is TGTGCCAGCACCGAGAAGTCGGGGATTCAGAACACTGAAGCTTTCTTT. This sequence encodes CASTEKSGIQNTEAFF.

The rearrangement uses TRBV12-5 and TRBJ2-5; D might be TRBD2 (5 bases). The CDR3 sequence is 13 residues long. Trimming shortened V by 6 bases and J by 5 bases, and 13 bases separated the two germline ends. CDR1 is LGHNT and CDR2 is FRNRAP in the germline V gene. In DNA form, the CDR3 reads TGTGCTAGTGGCCGCGGAGGTGGGGAGACCCAGTACTTC. Translating gives CASGRGGGETQYF.

The CDR3 region is CAWSVGGGKNTEAFF. For the CDR3, the DNA is TGTGCCTGGAGTGTGGGTGGGGGAAAGAACACTGAAGCTTTCTTT. The V gene is TRBV30, the J gene TRBJ1-1; D possibly corresponds to TRBD1 (5 bases). Trimming removed 0 bases from V and 1 base from J, with 12 bases in between. This CDR3 contains 15 residues. Germline CDR1 and CDR2: GTSNPN and SVGIG (reference sequence). The variable domain in full, completed from reference TRBV30 and TRBJ1-1, reads SQTIHQWPATLVQPVGSPLSLECTVEGTSNPNLYWYRQAAGRGLQLLFYSVGIGQISSEVPQNLSASRPQDRQFILSSKKLLLSDSGFYLCAWSVGGGKNTEAFFGQGTRLTVV.